These T cell receptor beta chains were read from a single sample in a study of T-cell memory formation after mild COVID-19. Each CDR3 protein gets one entry after TCRdb re-called the 5' RACE reads with MiXCR. Of about 500,000 distinct CDR3 sequences in the sample, around 21% are singletons; the top ten hold approximately 13%. Material: PBMCs or a T cell subset sorted from them (not recorded which). The receptors come from an adult woman who had mild COVID-19 (a few samples of this study predate the infection). Cell type and time point are not known. Each CDR3 is given with its conserved first and last residue. The order of the fields is clone size, CDR3 length, J gene, D gene, V gene, CDR3 DNA, CDR3 protein. The D gene is left open where the match is weak. Only some rows state a clone size, as once, few, many or a class for expanded clones.

-,19,TRBJ2-7,-,TRBV15,TGTGCCACCAGCACAGCATTACGGATCCGGGACGGACATCCCTACGAGCAGTACTTC,CATSTALRIRDGHPYEQYF
few,15,TRBJ1-2,TRBD1,TRBV12-3/TRBV12-4,TGTGCCAGCAGTCAAGGACAGGGTGCCGTCTCTGGCTACACCTTC,CASSQGQGAVSGYTF
-,17,TRBJ2-6,TRBD1,TRBV3-1,TGTGCCAGCAGCGCGTGGACAGGGGGCACTGGGGCCAACGTCCTGACTTTC,CASSAWTGGTGANVLTF
-,14,TRBJ2-1,-,TRBV20-1,TGCAGTGCTAGAGATCGAGGGAGTAGACAGGAGCAGTTCTTC,CSARDRGSRQEQFF
few,15,TRBJ2-7,-,TRBV12-3/TRBV12-4,TGTGCCAGCAGTTCGCCGATACTGGGGAACTACGAGCAGTACTTC,CASSSPILGNYEQYF
many,15,TRBJ2-2,TRBD1,TRBV30,TGTGCCTGCCTTGGGACAGGGGGATTCGCCGGGGAGCTGTTTTTT,CACLGTGGFAGELFF
few,12,TRBJ1-1,-,TRBV9,TGTGCCAGCCAGCAAATGGCGATTGAAGCTTTCTTT,CASQQMAIEAFF
many,15,TRBJ2-6,-,TRBV12-3/TRBV12-4,TGTGCCAGCAGGAGGTCCGGGACGGGAACCAACGTCCTGACTTTC,CASRRSGTGTNVLTF
-,15,TRBJ2-7,-,TRBV19,TGTGCCAGTAGTATAGATAGGGGAATCTCCTACGAGCAGTACTTC,CASSIDRGISYEQYF
few,15,TRBJ1-5,TRBD1,TRBV20-1,TGCAGTGCTGGAGGGACAGGGATTAGCAATCAGCCCCAGCATTTT,CSAGGTGISNQPQHF
-,20,TRBJ1-2,-,TRBV27,TGTGCCAGCAGCCCTTGGGCGCTAGACATCTTCGATACCGGTGGCTATGGCTACACCTTC,CASSPWALDIFDTGGYGYTF
few,13,TRBJ2-5,-,TRBV12-3/TRBV12-4,TGTGCCAGCAGTTTAGGGTATCAGGGGACCCAGTACTTC,CASSLGYQGTQYF
-,14,TRBJ2-5,TRBD2,TRBV29-1,TGCAGCGTTGACACTAGCGGGAGTTGGGAGACCCAGTACTTC,CSVDTSGSWETQYF
once,15,TRBJ2-7,TRBD2,TRBV10-3,TGTGCCATCAAGGGAGGCGGGGGGATTACCTACGAGCAGTACTTC,CAIKGGGGITYEQYF
-,14,TRBJ1-5,-,TRBV4-1,TGCGCCAGCAGCGTCAGCGGATGGGATCAGCCCCAGCATTTT,CASSVSGWDQPQHF
few,16,TRBJ2-1,-,TRBV9,TGTGCCAGCAGCGTAGCTGCGGTTTACTCCTACAATGAGCAGTTCTTC,CASSVAAVYSYNEQFF